This T cell receptor beta chain was sequenced during a study of beta chain features in type 1 diabetes listed by TCRdb under 2018. For the wider study: Patients and healthy donors did not differ in mean age, gender distribution, total cell number or subset yield. Across all samples, some 110,000,000 sorted cells were examined, and cell number per subset correlated strongly with RNA yield. In the study, TCRB repertoires of sorted circulating CD4+ T cell subsets from recently diagnosed type 1 diabetes patients were compared with those of matched healthy donors. Regulatory and stem cell-like memory subsets were obtained from only 8 patients and about 8 healthy donors, while naive and central memory subsets were obtained from all 28 donors.

Trimming leaves V shorter by 3 bases and J shorter by 5 bases, with the junction holding 8 bases beyond the gene matches. The CDR3 runs 15 residues from the cysteine to the phenylalanine. Only CDR3 DNA is held: 45 bases, read in frame from base 1. CDR1 and CDR2, looked up from the germline V gene, are SGHVS and FNYEAQ. This clone was picked up a small number of times. Its antigen remains unidentified. The record has no base qualities; no much larger clone is one base away. The entire isolated RNA was reverse transcribed using the High Capacity cDNA Reverse Transcription Kit, and thus expressed TCRB transcripts were sequenced. Naive, central memory and regulatory T cell samples underwent deep immunoSEQ sequencing, averaging about 3.57 million total reads per sample. Sorted cells were lysed in RLT buffer and RNA was extracted with DNase-treated RNeasy Micro or Mini kits, depending on cell number. Each cell subset was processed separately to prevent cross-contamination, with patient and healthy donor samples processed together. The immunoSEQ multiplex PCR was used to amplify TCRB sequences from cDNA, yielding 87-bp fragments that span the CDR3 region. Amplicons were sequenced on the Illumina HiSeq platform. Processing in the source paper ran as follows. Synthetic template baselines were used to correct PCR bias computationally, reads within Hamming distance 2 were collapsed, and singletons that could not be merged were discarded. By aligning reads against IMGT, V, D and J genes, CDR3 length, and insertions or deletions at six rearrangement sites were assigned. Within each subset, clonotype counts were normalized to sorted cell number, after which true diversity and Gini coefficients were computed with the tcR R package. The overlap coefficient, calculated on TCRB nucleotide sequences, was used to measure repertoire sharing. Out-of-frame TCRB sequences from naive cells were analyzed to stand in for the pre-selection repertoire. In TCRdb, the immuneACCESS table is reduced to in-frame sequences with V and J assigned. These tables do not hold every clone; where another copy was compared, an unresolved V gene accounts for under half, and the others remain unexplained. V, J and clone size derive from that table, while D and trimming were established from the DNA sequence. The sample yields about 660,000 clones; more than 12% were counted once. The ten top clones hold less than 0.04% of the sample.

From each donor, a single peripheral blood sample of 100 to 150 mL on average was drawn into heparinised tubes. A BD FACSAria II was used to sort naive, central memory, regulatory and stem cell-like memory CD4+ T cells with a panel that included CD45RO, CCR7, CD25, CD127, CD95 and CD27. All sorted populations exceeded 95% purity. PBMCs were isolated right away by Lymphoprep density gradient centrifugation and were stained directly, without culture. So that batch effects would be minimized, each experiment stained and sorted samples in pairs, pairing one healthy donor with one patient. The full study reports these points: Shorter templates might have been favored by PCR, but patient and control samples were amplified and corrected together, so both groups would have been affected equally by any skew. In all four CD4+ subsets, TCRB CDR3 length was moderately but significantly shorter in type 1 diabetes patients. Naive, central memory and regulatory TCRB repertoires appeared to be more alike among patients than among healthy donors. HLA sub-analyses involved small numbers of individuals, so any influence of HLA type on TCRB rearrangement remained unresolved. Sequencing cDNA rather than genomic DNA could over-represent highly expressing activated cells, although activation and CD3 levels did not differ between groups. Patients with type 1 diabetes made fewer insertions and deleted more nucleotides at VDJ recombination sites, implying thymic rearrangement abnormalities.

This clonotype originated in a man between 18 and 35 years old with type 1 diabetes. The chain couples TRBV7-6 to TRBJ2-5, and TRBD2 matches 8 of the central bases. Sequencing was done on a sample of naive CD4+ T cells from blood. The cell subset or site label, read with the paper, signifies: true naive CD4+ T cells. The DNA sequence is TGTGCCAGCAGCTTTCTGACGGGGGGGCTTGAGACCCAGTACTTC. The translation is CASSFLTGGLETQYF.